This T cell receptor (beta chain) was identified during a study of T cell responses to AZD1222 COVID-19 vaccine. Across the study: Analysis merged second doses at about 4 or about 12 weeks.

V was clipped by 2 bases and J by 5 bases; unmatched bases: 11. The CDR3 is 17 residues long. Germline values: CDR1 SGDLS, CDR2 YYNGEE. Measured with immunoSEQ multiplex PCR; TCRdb has only the in-frame clones, and not every one. The sample includes some 84,000 clones, 65% to 90% seen only once; the top ten take under 9%. The specimen was peripheral blood, collected on day 0 of AZD1222 vaccination. V gene TRBV9 combines with J gene TRBJ2-1; TRBD2 matches at 9 bases. This clonotype was obtained from an adult in good health. For the CDR3, the DNA is TGTGCCAGCAGCGTCGGCCTAGCGGGAATCGGGGACAATGAGCAGTTCTTC. Its translation: CASSVGLAGIGDNEQFF.